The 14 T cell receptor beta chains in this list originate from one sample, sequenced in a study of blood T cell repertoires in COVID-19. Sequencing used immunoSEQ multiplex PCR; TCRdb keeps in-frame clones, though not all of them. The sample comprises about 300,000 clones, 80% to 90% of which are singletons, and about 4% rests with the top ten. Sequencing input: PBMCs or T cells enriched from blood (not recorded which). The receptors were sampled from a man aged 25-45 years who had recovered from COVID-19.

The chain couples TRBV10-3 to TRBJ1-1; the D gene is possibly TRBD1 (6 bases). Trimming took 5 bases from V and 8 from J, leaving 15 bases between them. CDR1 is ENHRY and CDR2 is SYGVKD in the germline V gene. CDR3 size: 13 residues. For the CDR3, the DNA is TGTGCCATCAGTCCACAGGGATACGGGGAAGCTTTCTTT. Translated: CAISPQGYGEAFF.

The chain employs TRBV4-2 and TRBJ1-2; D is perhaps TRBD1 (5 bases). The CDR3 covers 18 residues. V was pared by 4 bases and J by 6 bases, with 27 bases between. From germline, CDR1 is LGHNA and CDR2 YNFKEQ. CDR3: CASSRGGRAQVFDDGYTF. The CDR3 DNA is TGTGCCAGCAGCCGTGGGGGGAGGGCACAAGTTTTTGACGATGGCTACACCTTC.

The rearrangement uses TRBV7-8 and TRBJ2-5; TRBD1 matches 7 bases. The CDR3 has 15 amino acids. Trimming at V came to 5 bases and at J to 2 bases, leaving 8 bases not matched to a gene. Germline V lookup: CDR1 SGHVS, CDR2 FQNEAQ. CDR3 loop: CASSTTGRRQETQYF. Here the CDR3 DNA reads TGTGCCAGCAGCACGACAGGGCGCCGACAAGAGACCCAGTACTTC.

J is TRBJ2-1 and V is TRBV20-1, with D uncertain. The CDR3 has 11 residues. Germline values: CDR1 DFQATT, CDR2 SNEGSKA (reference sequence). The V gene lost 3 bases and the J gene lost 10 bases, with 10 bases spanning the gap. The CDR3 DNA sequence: TGCAGTGCTAGGAGATCCTCGGAGCAGTTCTTC. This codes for CSARRSSEQFF.

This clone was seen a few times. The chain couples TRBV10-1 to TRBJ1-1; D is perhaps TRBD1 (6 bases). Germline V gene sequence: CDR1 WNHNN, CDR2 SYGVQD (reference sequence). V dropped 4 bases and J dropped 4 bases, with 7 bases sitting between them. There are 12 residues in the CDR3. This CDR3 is CASSGRGTEAFF. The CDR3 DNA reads TGCGCCAGCAGTGGCAGGGGCACTGAAGCTTTCTTT.

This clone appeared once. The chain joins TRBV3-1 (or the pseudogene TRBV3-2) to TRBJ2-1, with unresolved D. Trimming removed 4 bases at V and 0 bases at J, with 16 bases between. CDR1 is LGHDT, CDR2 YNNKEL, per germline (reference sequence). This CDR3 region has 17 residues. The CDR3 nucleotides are TGTGCCAGCAGCCCGAGGCTGCATCCCCGCTCCTACAATGAGCAGTTCTTC. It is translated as CASSPRLHPRSYNEQFF.

The CDR3 loop is CASSFLRQGRNQPQHF. DNA for the CDR3: TGTGCCAGTAGCTTCCTCCGACAGGGTAGGAATCAGCCCCAGCATTTT. The chain recombines TRBV19 with TRBJ1-5, with TRBD1 matching 7 bases. The CDR3 has 16 residues. V shed 6 bases, J shed 4 bases, and the junction held 12 bases outside the gene matches. CDR1 and CDR2 from the germline V gene are LNHDA and SQIVND (reference sequence).

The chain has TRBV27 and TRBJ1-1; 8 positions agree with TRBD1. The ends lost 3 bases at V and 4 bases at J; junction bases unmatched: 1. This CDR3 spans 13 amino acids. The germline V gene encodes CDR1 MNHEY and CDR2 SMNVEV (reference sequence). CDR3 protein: CASSFQGATEAFF. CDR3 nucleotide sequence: TGTGCCAGCAGTTTCCAGGGGGCCACTGAAGCTTTCTTT.

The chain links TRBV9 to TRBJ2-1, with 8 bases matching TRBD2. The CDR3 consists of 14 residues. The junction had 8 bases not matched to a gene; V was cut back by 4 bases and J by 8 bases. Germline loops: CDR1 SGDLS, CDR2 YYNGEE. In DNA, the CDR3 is TGTGCCAGCAGCACGCGGGGGGCCCTGGATGAGCAGTTCTTC. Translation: CASSTRGALDEQFF.

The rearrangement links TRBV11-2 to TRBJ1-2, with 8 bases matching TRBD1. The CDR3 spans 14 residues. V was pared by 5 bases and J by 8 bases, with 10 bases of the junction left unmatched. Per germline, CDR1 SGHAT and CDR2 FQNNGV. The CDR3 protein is CASSKHQGAQGYTF. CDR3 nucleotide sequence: TGTGCCAGCAGCAAGCATCAGGGGGCGCAGGGCTACACCTTC.

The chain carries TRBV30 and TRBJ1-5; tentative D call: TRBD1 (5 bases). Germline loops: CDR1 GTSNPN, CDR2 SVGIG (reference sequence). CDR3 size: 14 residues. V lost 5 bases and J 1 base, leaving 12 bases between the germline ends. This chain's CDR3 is CAWGGTVSNQPQHF. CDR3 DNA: TGTGCCTGGGGCGGGACGGTGAGCAATCAGCCCCAGCATTTT. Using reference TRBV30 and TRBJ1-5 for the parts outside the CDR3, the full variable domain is SQTIHQWPATLVQPVGSPLSLECTVEGTSNPNLYWYRQAAGRGLQLLFYSVGIGQISSEVPQNLSASRPQDRQFILSSKKLLLSDSGFYLCAWGGTVSNQPQHFGDGTRLSIL.

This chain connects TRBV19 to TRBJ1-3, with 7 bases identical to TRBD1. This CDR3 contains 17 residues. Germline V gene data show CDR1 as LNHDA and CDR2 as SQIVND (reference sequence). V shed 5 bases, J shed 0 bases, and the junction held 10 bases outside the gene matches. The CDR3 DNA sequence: TGTGCCAGTAGTGCCGGGACAGCAACCATCTCTGGAAACACCATATATTTT. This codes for CASSAGTATISGNTIYF.

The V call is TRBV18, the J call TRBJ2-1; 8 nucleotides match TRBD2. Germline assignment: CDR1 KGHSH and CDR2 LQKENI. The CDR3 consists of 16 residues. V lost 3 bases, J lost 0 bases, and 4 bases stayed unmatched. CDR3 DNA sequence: TGTGCCAGCTCACCTCTTCTAGCGGGCTCCTACAATGAGCAGTTCTTC. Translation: CASSPLLAGSYNEQFF.

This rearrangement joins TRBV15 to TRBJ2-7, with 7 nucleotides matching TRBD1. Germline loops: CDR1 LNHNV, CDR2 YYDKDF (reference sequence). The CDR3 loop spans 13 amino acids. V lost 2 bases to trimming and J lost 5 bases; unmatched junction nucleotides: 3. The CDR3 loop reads CATSRLTGDEQYF. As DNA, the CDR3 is TGTGCCACCAGCAGACTAACAGGGGACGAGCAGTACTTC.